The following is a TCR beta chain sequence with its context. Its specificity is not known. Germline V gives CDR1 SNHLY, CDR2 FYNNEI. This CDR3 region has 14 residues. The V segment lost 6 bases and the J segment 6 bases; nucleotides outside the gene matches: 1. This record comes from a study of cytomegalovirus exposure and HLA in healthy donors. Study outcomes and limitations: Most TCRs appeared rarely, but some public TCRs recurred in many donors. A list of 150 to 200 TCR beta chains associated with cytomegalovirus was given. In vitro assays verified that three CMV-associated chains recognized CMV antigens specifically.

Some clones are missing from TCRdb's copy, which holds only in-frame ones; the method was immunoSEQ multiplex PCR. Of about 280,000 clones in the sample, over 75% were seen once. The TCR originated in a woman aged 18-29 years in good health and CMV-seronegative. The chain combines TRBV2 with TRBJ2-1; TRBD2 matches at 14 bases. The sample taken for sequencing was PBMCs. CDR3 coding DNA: TGTGCCAGCAGGGGACTAGCGGGAGTCAATGAGCAGTTCTTC. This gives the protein CASRGLAGVNEQFF.